These 27 T cell receptor beta chains originate from one sample sequenced in a study of cytomegalovirus exposure and HLA in healthy donors. PCR employed 60 Vbeta and 13 Jbeta primers. This table comes from immunoSEQ multiplex PCR, and its TCRdb copy is limited to in-frame clones, with some not included. The sample lists about 190,000 clones, approximately 70% seen once, with approximately 3.1% in the top ten. Sequencing was carried out using PBMCs. The receptors were gathered from a woman between 25 and 40 years old in good health and CMV-seropositive.

Only a few counts were recorded for this clone. The V and J genes are TRBV15 and TRBJ2-3; D is possibly TRBD2 (5 bases). V was trimmed by 6 bases and J by 0 bases, leaving 10 bases between them. This CDR3 comprises 14 residues. Germline V CDR1 and CDR2: LNHNV, YYDKDF (reference sequence). DNA of the CDR3: TGTGCCACCAGGACCGACTATAGCACAGATACGCAGTATTTT. Protein sequence: CATRTDYSTDTQYF.

This sequence joins TRBV7-2 and TRBJ2-3; 7 bases are shared with TRBD2. With V trimmed by 3 bases and J by 0 bases, 9 bases remained unmatched. This CDR3 comprises 17 residues. From germline, CDR1 is SGHTA and CDR2 FQGNSA. The DNA for the CDR3 is TGTGCCAGCAGCTTTCCCGGGACTACCACTAGCACAGATACGCAGTATTTT. Translated: CASSFPGTTTSTDTQYF.

This clone occurred a few times. The V gene is TRBV28, the J gene TRBJ1-4; the match to TRBD1 covers 10 bases. CDR3 length: 17 residues. Germline V lookup: CDR1 MDHEN, CDR2 SYDVKM. The V gene end was trimmed by 2 bases and the J gene end by 4 bases; junction bases not matched to a gene: 7. Here the CDR3 DNA reads TGTGCCAGCAGTTTAAATGACAGGGGGCGGGGTAATGAAAAACTGTTTTTT. Protein product: CASSLNDRGRGNEKLFF.

The chain links TRBV28 to TRBJ1-4; weak D call: TRBD1 (6 bases). This CDR3 is built from 13 residues. Trimming removed 2 bases from V and 8 bases from J, with 9 bases in between. Germline-derived CDR1 and CDR2 are MDHEN and SYDVKM. The CDR3 sequence is CASSLAGDEKLFF. CDR3 DNA: TGTGCCAGCAGTTTAGCAGGGGACGAAAAACTGTTTTTT.

On this clone: Other DNA sequences in the sample encode the same CDR3. The J gene is TRBJ2-1, the V gene TRBV5-1; maybe TRBD1 (6 bases). Trimming removed 0 bases at V and 2 bases at J, with 9 bases between. Germline lookup yields CDR1 SGHRS and CDR2 YFSETQ. This CDR3 has 15 amino acids. The DNA for the CDR3 is TGCGCCAGCAGCTTGGGCGAGGGGGCCTACAATGAGCAGTTCTTC. Its translation: CASSLGEGAYNEQFF. Looking up the rest from reference TRBV5-1 and TRBJ2-1 gives the full variable domain: KAGVTQTPRYLIKTRGQQVTLSCSPISGHRSVSWYQQTPGQGLQFLFEYFSETQRNKGNFPGRFSGRQFSNSRSEMNVSTLELGDSALYLCASSLGEGAYNEQFFGPGTRLTVL.

The V gene is TRBV7-6, the J gene TRBJ1-2; no definite D call. This CDR3 region has 11 residues. Per germline, CDR1 SGHVS and CDR2 FNYEAQ. Trimming shortened V by 3 bases and J by 9 bases, and 8 bases separated the two germline ends. This CDR3 is CASSFGESYTF. The CDR3 coding sequence is TGTGCCAGCAGCTTTGGAGAGAGCTACACCTTC.

V usage is TRBV6-1 and J usage is TRBJ1-2; 8 bases map to TRBD1. J lost 8 bases, V lost 5 bases, and 10 bases had no gene match. This CDR3 region has 14 residues. Germline CDR1 reads MNHNS; CDR2 reads SASEGT. This CDR3 reads CASSRSQGAGGYTF. The CDR3 DNA is TGTGCCAGCAGTCGAAGTCAGGGGGCGGGGGGCTACACCTTC.

The chain joins TRBV11-2 to TRBJ1-3; TRBD1 matches 7 bases. Germline V gene lookup returns CDR1 SGHAT and CDR2 FQNNGV. There are 15 residues in the CDR3. Trimming at V came to 4 bases and at J to 3 bases, leaving 6 bases not matched to a gene. Written as DNA, the CDR3 is TGTGCCAGCAGCTCCCGCCAGGGGGGTGGAAACACCATATATTTT. Amino acid sequence: CASSSRQGGGNTIYF. The variable domain in full, completed from reference TRBV11-2 and TRBJ1-3, reads EAGVAQSPRYKIIEKRQSVAFWCNPISGHATLYWYQQILGQGPKLLIQFQNNGVVDDSQLPKDRFSAERLKGVDSTLKIQPAKLEDSAVYLCASSSRQGGGNTIYFGEGSWLTVV.

In regard to this clone: Relative to the germline gene, one junction end is altered; a read error may explain this. The genes are TRBV7-9 and TRBJ1-3, with a tentative D call TRBD1 (6 bases). Germline CDR1 SEHNR, CDR2 FQNEAQ (reference sequence). This CDR3 is 17 amino acids long. The CDR3 region is CSSSSPSRGFSGNTIYF. In nucleotides, the CDR3 is TGTTCCAGCAGCTCCCCTTCGAGGGGGTTCTCTGGAAACACCATATATTTT.

The rearrangement joins TRBV5-1 to TRBJ2-2; D unresolved. Trimming shortened V by 6 bases and J by 2 bases, and 5 bases separated the two germline ends. CDR1 and CDR2 (germline): SGHRS, YFSETQ. The CDR3 covers 12 residues. The CDR3 reads CASITNTGELFF. In nucleotides, the CDR3 is TGCGCCAGCATTACAAACACCGGGGAGCTGTTTTTT.

This clone has only one observation. V and J are TRBV20-1 and TRBJ2-5, with a tentative D call TRBD2 (6 bases). The J call may be wrong; the DNA end is better matched by TRBJ2-7. Germline CDR1 and CDR2: DFQATT and SNEGSKA (reference sequence). This CDR3 is built from 11 residues. CDR3 sequence reads: CSAKTRVEQYF. DNA for the CDR3: TGCAGTGCCAAGACTAGGGTCGAGCAGTACTTC.

The chain combines TRBV10-1 with TRBJ2-1; perhaps TRBD2 as D (5 bases). Germline-derived CDR1 and CDR2 are WNHNN and SYGVQD (reference sequence). V lost 2 bases and J lost 7, with 9 bases in between. The CDR3 extends over 13 amino acids. The CDR3 here is CASSEGGRNEQFF. CDR3 nucleotide sequence: TGCGCCAGCAGTGAGGGAGGAAGGAATGAGCAGTTCTTC.

This chain connects TRBV5-1 to TRBJ2-3; 9 bases line up with TRBD2. This CDR3 region has 16 residues. V lost 4 bases and J lost 0; bases outside the gene matches: 6. The germline V gene has CDR1 SGHRS and CDR2 YFSETQ. The CDR3 sequence: CASSPPLAGSTDTQYF. The DNA for the CDR3 is TGCGCCAGCAGCCCCCCCCTAGCGGGGAGCACAGATACGCAGTATTTT.

V is TRBV29-1 and J is TRBJ1-5, with 7 bases identical to TRBD1. This CDR3 region has 13 residues. Germline lookup yields CDR1 SQVTM and CDR2 ANQGSEA. V shed 6 bases and J 2 bases; nucleotides not matched to a gene: 4. CDR3 sequence: CSVTTGGNQPQHF. The CDR3 DNA sequence: TGCAGCGTCACCACAGGGGGCAATCAGCCCCAGCATTTT. Using reference TRBV29-1 and TRBJ1-5 for the parts outside the CDR3, the full variable domain is SAVISQKPSRDICQRGTSLTIQCQVDSQVTMMFWYRQQPGQSLTLIATANQGSEATYESGFVIDKFPISRPNLTFSTLTVSNMSPEDSSIYLCSVTTGGNQPQHFGDGTRLSIL.

This chain joins TRBV18 and TRBJ2-3, with TRBD2 matching over 7 bases. V gave up 6 bases and J gave up 0 bases; unmatched junction bases: 9. Germline V gene lookup returns CDR1 KGHSH and CDR2 LQKENI. The CDR3 has 16 residues. CDR3 in amino acids: CASSLSAGRSTDTQYF. CDR3 DNA sequence: TGTGCCAGCTCCCTTTCAGCGGGAAGAAGCACAGATACGCAGTATTTT.

This chain links TRBV4-1 with TRBJ2-7; 12 positions match TRBD2. CDR1 and CDR2 from the germline V gene are MGHRA and YSYEKL. The CDR3 is 16 residues long. The V gene end was trimmed by 4 bases and the J gene end by 7 bases; junction bases not matched to a gene: 11. Here the CDR3 reads CASSRLMTSGSKEQYF. The CDR3 DNA reads as TGCGCCAGCAGCCGACTCATGACTAGCGGGAGTAAGGAGCAGTACTTC.

This clone was picked up a small number of times. The genes are TRBV6-5 and TRBJ2-2; 10 nucleotides align to TRBD2. Germline trimming cut 6 bases from V and 7 bases from J; bases unmatched to any gene: 5. The CDR3 is 14 amino acids. Germline lookup yields CDR1 MNHEY and CDR2 SVGAGI. CDR3 coding DNA: TGTGCCAGCAGCCTAGCGGGAGACGTCGGGGAGCTGTTTTTT. Translated, it gives CASSLAGDVGELFF.

The chain couples TRBV12-2 to TRBJ1-5; no check of the table's D call, TRBD1, against the DNA was made. TRBV12-2 is annotated as a pseudogene. The CDR3 totals 17 residues. CDR3 DNA: TGTGCAAGTCGCCCCTCAGTGACAGGGTGGTGTGGGCAGCCCCAGCATTTT. It codes for CASRPSVTGWCGQPQHF.

This sequence joins TRBV6-5 and TRBJ1-5, with 7 bases matching TRBD1. With 5 bases clipped from V and 6 bases from J, the junction kept 7 bases outside the gene matches. The CDR3 extends over 14 amino acids. Germline V gene lookup returns CDR1 MNHEY and CDR2 SVGAGI. The CDR3 DNA follows: TGTGCCAGCAGTGAAAGGGGGCGCAGTCAGCCCCAGCATTTT. It is translated as CASSERGRSQPQHF.

With regard to this clone: Germline and junction disagree at one end, which may indicate a read error. This chain joins TRBV7-9 and TRBJ1-2; 8 bases are shared with TRBD1. Per germline, CDR1 SEHNR and CDR2 FQNEAQ (reference sequence). This CDR3 comprises 14 residues. The CDR3 loop reads CSSRDPGGRYGYTF. The CDR3 DNA follows: TGTTCCAGCAGAGATCCAGGGGGCCGGTATGGCTACACCTTC. Full variable domain (rest looked up from reference TRBV7-9 and TRBJ1-2): DTGVSQNPRHKITKRGQNVTFRCDPISEHNRLYWYRQTLGQGPEFLTYFQNEAQLEKSRLLSDRFSAERPKGSFSTLEIQRTEQGDSAMYLCSSRDPGGRYGYTFGSGTRLTVV.

Notes on this clone: Sequence at one end of the junction differs from germline and may be a read error. The sample holds other DNA sequences that translate to the same CDR3. The rearrangement uses TRBV7-9 and TRBJ1-2; no reliable D call. This CDR3 contains 17 residues. Germline CDR1 SEHNR, CDR2 FQNEAQ (reference sequence). This chain's CDR3 is CASSREVRAAANYGYTF. The DNA for the CDR3 is TGTGCCAGCAGCCGCGAAGTGAGGGCAGCAGCTAACTATGGCTACACCTTT.

This clone was detected a few times. The rearrangement joins TRBV4-1 to TRBJ2-1; 9 nucleotides align to TRBD2. Germline CDR1 MGHRA, CDR2 YSYEKL. V shed 8 bases, J shed 8 bases, and the junction held 10 bases outside the gene matches. The CDR3 loop spans 14 amino acids. The CDR3 sequence is CASGLAGELHEQFF. In DNA form, the CDR3 reads TGCGCCAGCGGATTAGCGGGAGAGTTGCATGAGCAGTTCTTC.

The genes are TRBV6-1 and TRBJ2-3; 7 bases align to TRBD1. Germline loops: CDR1 MNHNS, CDR2 SASEGT. This CDR3 has 15 amino acids. Losses at the gene ends were 3 bases for V and 2 bases for J; bases not matched to a gene: 5. The CDR3 protein is CASSDPGQFTDTQYF. The CDR3 DNA reads as TGTGCCAGCAGTGACCCGGGACAGTTCACAGATACGCAGTATTTT.

V usage is TRBV5-4 and J usage is TRBJ1-2, with TRBD1 matching 9 bases. After removal of 3 bases from V and 2 bases from J, the junction contained 5 bases not matched to a gene. The CDR3 has 15 amino acids. Germline CDR1 is SGHNT and CDR2 is YYREEE (reference sequence). The CDR3 here is CASSSSGTGNYGYTF. In nucleotides, the CDR3 is TGTGCCAGCAGCTCGTCCGGGACAGGGAACTATGGCTACACCTTC.

Concerning this clone itself: An end of the junction does not agree with germline; a read error may underlie this. The chain couples TRBV7-9 to TRBJ1-1; D is undetermined. The CDR3 has 12 amino acids. The V gene's germline CDR1 is SEHNR and CDR2 FQNEAQ (reference sequence). The DNA for the CDR3 is TGTTCCAGCAGCCTAGCCCGCACTGAAGCTTTCTTT. It specifies CSSSLARTEAFF. Looking up the rest from reference TRBV7-9 and TRBJ1-1 gives the full variable domain: DTGVSQNPRHKITKRGQNVTFRCDPISEHNRLYWYRQTLGQGPEFLTYFQNEAQLEKSRLLSDRFSAERPKGSFSTLEIQRTEQGDSAMYLCSSSLARTEAFFGQGTRLTVV.

The chain couples TRBV5-1 to TRBJ1-2; 10 bases line up with TRBD1. V was clipped by 0 bases and J by 7 bases; unmatched bases: 6. Germline CDR1 and CDR2: SGHRS and YFSETQ. CDR3 length: 15 amino acids. CDR3 coding DNA: TGCGCCAGCAGCTTGGATAGACAGGGGGCGGGTGGCTACACCTTC. Protein sequence: CASSLDRQGAGGYTF.

V is TRBV5-1 and J is TRBJ1-4, with TRBD1 matching 11 bases. This CDR3 spans 18 amino acids. With V trimmed by 1 base and J by 2 bases, 7 bases remained unmatched. In germline, CDR1 is SGHRS, CDR2 YFSETQ. CDR3 protein: CASSLWDRGGRTNEKLFF. CDR3 coding DNA: TGCGCCAGCAGCTTGTGGGACAGGGGGGGACGGACTAATGAAAAACTGTTTTTT.